This is a list of T cell receptor beta chains from one sample in a study of T cell responses to AZD1222 COVID-19 vaccine. Produced via immunoSEQ multiplex PCR; TCRdb's table is partial and in-frame only. The table has roughly 93,000 clones, around 90% seen once. The material was peripheral blood, obtained on day 0 of AZD1222 vaccination. These receptors originate from an adult in good health. Both conserved end residues are part of each CDR3. Fields, in order: CDR3 length, clone size, D gene, V gene, J gene, CDR3 DNA, CDR3 protein. The D gene is left open where the match is weak. Clone size is shown for a subset of rows, as once, few, many or a class of expanded clone.

CDR3 length: 13
clone size: few
D gene: NA
V gene: TRBV3-1/TRBV3-2
J gene: TRBJ1-5
CDR3 DNA: TGTGCCAGCAGCCAAGATGAGAACCAGCCCCAGCATTTT
CDR3 protein: CASSQDENQPQHF

CDR3 length: 12
clone size: NA
D gene: NA
V gene: TRBV7-3
J gene: TRBJ2-2
CDR3 DNA: TGTGCCAGCAGCCTTTTCATCGGGGAGCTGTTTTTT
CDR3 protein: CASSLFIGELFF

CDR3 length: 16
clone size: NA
D gene: NA
V gene: TRBV5-3
J gene: TRBJ1-6
CDR3 DNA: TGTGCCAGAAGCTTGGAGTTCCATCACGGGAATTCACCCCTCCACTTT
CDR3 protein: CARSLEFHHGNSPLHF

CDR3 length: 12
clone size: NA
D gene: NA
V gene: TRBV28
J gene: TRBJ1-5
CDR3 DNA: TGTGCCAGCAGTTTATGGAATCAGCCCCAGCATTTT
CDR3 protein: CASSLWNQPQHF

CDR3 length: 15
clone size: once
D gene: TRBD2
V gene: TRBV5-1
J gene: TRBJ2-2
CDR3 DNA: TGCGCCAGCAGCTTCGGGACTAGCTGGGGCGGGGAGCTGTTTTTT
CDR3 protein: CASSFGTSWGGELFF

CDR3 length: 13
clone size: NA
D gene: TRBD1
V gene: TRBV28
J gene: TRBJ2-7
CDR3 DNA: TGTGCCAGCAGAACGCAGGGGGCAGGCGAGCAGTACTTC
CDR3 protein: CASRTQGAGEQYF

CDR3 length: 14
clone size: NA
D gene: TRBD2
V gene: TRBV19
J gene: TRBJ2-7
CDR3 DNA: TGTGCCAGTAGTACAACTAGCGGGAGAGGGGAGCAGTACTTC
CDR3 protein: CASSTTSGRGEQYF

CDR3 length: 12
clone size: NA
D gene: NA
V gene: TRBV5-6
J gene: TRBJ2-7
CDR3 DNA: TGTGCCAGCAGCAACAACGGCGTCGAGCAGTACTTC
CDR3 protein: CASSNNGVEQYF

CDR3 length: 16
clone size: NA
D gene: TRBD1
V gene: TRBV4-3
J gene: TRBJ1-4
CDR3 DNA: TGCGCCAGCAGCCAAGGGGGACAGGGAGCGAATGAAAAACTGTTTTTT
CDR3 protein: CASSQGGQGANEKLFF

CDR3 length: 14
clone size: NA
D gene: NA
V gene: TRBV7-2
J gene: TRBJ2-5
CDR3 DNA: TGTGCCAGCAGCCAACTGGCAGGCCAAGAGACCCAGTACTTC
CDR3 protein: CASSQLAGQETQYF

CDR3 length: 15
clone size: once
D gene: NA
V gene: TRBV9
J gene: TRBJ1-6
CDR3 DNA: TGTGCCAGCAGCGTAGACCACAGGGCTAATTCACCCCTCCACTTT
CDR3 protein: CASSVDHRANSPLHF

CDR3 length: 15
clone size: NA
D gene: NA
V gene: TRBV4-3
J gene: TRBJ2-7
CDR3 DNA: TGCGCCAGCAGCCAAGAGGTAGCGAGCTCCTACGAGCAGTACTTC
CDR3 protein: CASSQEVASSYEQYF

CDR3 length: 13
clone size: NA
D gene: NA
V gene: TRBV19
J gene: TRBJ1-6
CDR3 DNA: TGTGCCAGTAGTCATACAGGGAATTCACCCCTCCACTTT
CDR3 protein: CASSHTGNSPLHF

CDR3 length: 15
clone size: NA
D gene: TRBD2
V gene: TRBV19
J gene: TRBJ2-1
CDR3 DNA: TGTGCCAGTAGTCTAATAGCGGGAGGGGCCGATGAGCAGTTCTTC
CDR3 protein: CASSLIAGGADEQFF

CDR3 length: 14
clone size: NA
D gene: NA
V gene: TRBV6-6
J gene: TRBJ1-4
CDR3 DNA: TGTGCCAGCAATCTAGGGGGGACTAATGAAAAACTGTTTTTT
CDR3 protein: CASNLGGTNEKLFF

CDR3 length: 14
clone size: once
D gene: TRBD1
V gene: TRBV9
J gene: TRBJ2-7
CDR3 DNA: TGTGCCAGCAGCGTGGGACAGGGGGCCTACGAGCAGTACTTC
CDR3 protein: CASSVGQGAYEQYF

CDR3 length: 12
clone size: NA
D gene: NA
V gene: TRBV5-4
J gene: TRBJ1-2
CDR3 DNA: TGTGCCAGCAGCTTGGACGACTATGGCTACACCTTC
CDR3 protein: CASSLDDYGYTF

CDR3 length: 14
clone size: NA
D gene: NA
V gene: TRBV2
J gene: TRBJ2-7
CDR3 DNA: TGTGCCAGCAGTGATAGCGGGACAGGGTACGAGCAGTACTTC
CDR3 protein: CASSDSGTGYEQYF

CDR3 length: 14
clone size: NA
D gene: NA
V gene: TRBV19
J gene: TRBJ2-5
CDR3 DNA: TGTGCCAGTAGTATAGGGATGCAGGCTTGGGACCAGTACTTC
CDR3 protein: CASSIGMQAWDQYF

CDR3 length: 13
clone size: NA
D gene: TRBD1
V gene: TRBV7-8
J gene: TRBJ2-5
CDR3 DNA: TGTGCCAGCAGCTCGACAGGGCCAGAGACCCAGTACTTC
CDR3 protein: CASSSTGPETQYF

CDR3 length: 14
clone size: NA
D gene: NA
V gene: TRBV19
J gene: TRBJ1-2
CDR3 DNA: TGTGCCAGTAGTATTACAGGCAGCAACTATGGCTACACCTTC
CDR3 protein: CASSITGSNYGYTF

CDR3 length: 14
clone size: NA
D gene: TRBD1
V gene: TRBV12-5
J gene: TRBJ2-3
CDR3 DNA: TGTGCTAGTGCCCAGGGGGCAGGGCGGGATACGCAGTATTTT
CDR3 protein: CASAQGAGRDTQYF

CDR3 length: 16
clone size: NA
D gene: NA
V gene: TRBV6-2/TRBV6-3
J gene: TRBJ2-1
CDR3 DNA: TGTGCCAGCAGTCCGTCGCCTAGTGGTTCCTACAATGAGCAGTTCTTC
CDR3 protein: CASSPSPSGSYNEQFF

CDR3 length: 17
clone size: NA
D gene: NA
V gene: TRBV7-3
J gene: TRBJ2-1
CDR3 DNA: TGTGCCAGCAGCCCCGGCTTTGGACACAGCTCCTACAATGAGCAGTTCTTC
CDR3 protein: CASSPGFGHSSYNEQFF